The clone carrying this TCR beta chain has ten or more counts. Its cognate antigen is unknown. The germline V and J ends were trimmed by 2 bases and 6 bases, with 14 bases remaining between them. Germline V gives CDR1 SGHVS, CDR2 FQNEAQ. The CDR3 is 15 amino acids. A single record per CDR3 protein comes from TCRdb applying MiXCR to the reads. The sample has nearly 450,000 distinct CDR3 sequences, roughly a third seen once. This sample was taken from a study of T cell repertoires in cytomegalovirus infection. Study background: Indications came from public TCR beta signatures; they pointed to CMV infection and to a matching HLA type. Study-level points and caveats: CMV-specific TCR beta clonotypes restricted by HLA-C dominated the ex vivo response. CMV carriers with the relevant HLA were identified by cumulative public TCR beta family frequency.

The sequenced sample consisted of PBMCs. The source of this sequence is a human donor in good health (CMV status not recorded). Some clones in this sample may be carry-over from other donors' samples. The rearrangement links TRBV7-8 to TRBJ2-1; a possible D gene is TRBD2 (5 bases). CDR3: CASSLLAGVSNEQFF. The CDR3 nucleotides read TGTGCCAGCAGCTTACTGGCGGGTGTGAGCAATGAGCAGTTCTTC.